The TCR beta chain under discussion was sequenced for a study of blood T cell repertoires in COVID-19 (TCRdb year 2020). Study-wide context: Samples from collaborators originated in the United States, Italy and Spain and spanned both the acute and convalescent phases of COVID-19. The material from the prospective study consisted of cDNA or gDNA derived from T cells, B-cell-depleted T cells, or PBMCs. Deeply sampled blood TCRbeta repertoires from subjects exposed to, actively infected with, or recovered from COVID-19 were included in the dataset. The repertoires were made available in a free public database intended to serve as a resource for research on the immune response to SARS-CoV-2. Samples came from the ongoing ImmuneRACE study (first 160 participants) plus 1,254 subjects from 6 global collaborators. Nearly every sample came with metadata listing a de-identified subject ID, COVID-19 status, age in years and sex. Where available, HLA class I and class II types were taken from metadata supplied by the sample provider and were not determined by assay-based typing. What the authors observed across the whole study: Clinical and demographic metadata were provided uncurated, with the amount varying by source and participant.

Concerning this clone: Its cognate antigen has yet to be identified. Nothing much larger sits one base from this clone, and base qualities are not available.

TCRbeta CDR3 regions were amplified from genomic DNA by means of the immunoSEQ Assay, a bias-controlled multiplex PCR. From the authors' description of their analysis: Within the assay, amplification of reference gene primers was used to estimate how many nucleated cells each sample contained. To quantify the absolute abundance of each unique TCRbeta CDR3 rearrangement, sequence reads were collapsed and filtered. For each sample, productive Simpson clonality was calculated as the square root of Simpson's diversity index across productive rearrangements. The table was pulled from immuneACCESS by TCRdb, which kept in-frame rearrangements only. Such tables lose some clones; where checked, under half of the loss comes from unresolved V genes, and the rest has no known cause. V and J calls and clone size follow that table, whereas D and trimming were derived from the DNA. Counted in this sample were about 260,000 clones; 86% of them appeared once. Of the sample, around 9.1% is held by the ten largest clones.

Reading from cysteine to phenylalanine, the CDR3 counts 16 amino acids. The DNA shown is the 48-base CDR3, in frame from base 1. V ends up 2 bases short and J 0 bases short, with an unmatched junction base count of 4. CDR1 and CDR2, per the germline V gene, are ENHRY and SYGVKD. Samples from volunteer blood donors who had recovered from COVID-19 were contributed by a second Seattle source. Whole blood was collected in K2EDTA tubes by collaborating institutions according to the institutions' own protocols. For TCRbeta analysis, collaborator samples were shipped as frozen whole blood, as isolated PBMCs, or as DNA extracted from either sample type.

The rearranged chain carries TRBV10-3 and TRBJ2-7, and TRBD2 aligns with 10 junction nucleotides. This clonotype was obtained from a man aged 35 to 55 who had recovered from COVID-19. The sequenced material came from peripheral blood. The DNA is as follows: TGTGCCATCAGTGAGGGTAGCGGGGGGCTCTCCTACGAGCAGTACTTC. Its translation is CAISEGSGGLSYEQYF.